This is a list of T cell receptor beta chains from one sample in a study of regulatory T cells in long-lasting Graves disease. Via MiXCR, TCRdb re-called the multiplex PCR reads, giving one row per CDR3 protein. This table holds about 540,000 distinct CDR3 sequences, approximately 15% found once. This sample was also put to use in a study of T cells in Graves' hyperthyroidism and ophthalmopathy.

The sequencing used peripheral blood mononuclear cells (PBMCs), collected at new diagnosis, from a patient treated with antithyroid drugs. Receptor source: a man in his thirties or forties with Graves disease. CDR3s include the opening cysteine and the closing phenylalanine or tryptophan. A D gene is named only where the DNA matches it firmly. The size field is filled for only some rows; it gives once, few, many or a size class.

d_call: TRBD2; j_call: TRBJ2-7; v_call: TRBV20-1; clone_size: many; cdr3_nt: TGCAGTGCTAGACCCGAGCCGGGACTAGCGGGGCCTCTCGGCGAGCAGTACTTC; cdr3_aa: CSARPEPGLAGPLGEQYF
d_call: -; j_call: TRBJ2-7; v_call: TRBV3-1; clone_size: many; cdr3_nt: TGTGCCAGCAGCCAAGAGGGCGGGTCCACTCACGAGCAGTACTTC; cdr3_aa: CASSQEGGSTHEQYF
d_call: -; j_call: TRBJ1-2; v_call: TRBV30; clone_size: many; cdr3_nt: TGTGCCTGGAGTTCCGGACAGAGGTATGGCTACACCTTC; cdr3_aa: CAWSSGQRYGYTF
d_call: -; j_call: TRBJ2-4; v_call: TRBV13; clone_size: many; cdr3_nt: TGTGCCAGCAGCACCTGGGACCGAAACATTCAGTACTTC; cdr3_aa: CASSTWDRNIQYF
d_call: TRBD1; j_call: TRBJ1-2; v_call: TRBV5-1; clone_size: few; cdr3_nt: TGCGCCAGCAGCTTTTCCGGACAGGGGGCTGCTGGCTACACCTTC; cdr3_aa: CASSFSGQGAAGYTF
d_call: -; j_call: TRBJ2-1; v_call: TRBV12-3/TRBV12-4; clone_size: many; cdr3_nt: TGTGCCAGCACTCCAAGGCCCGACAATGAGCAGTTCTTC; cdr3_aa: CASTPRPDNEQFF
d_call: -; j_call: TRBJ2-3; v_call: TRBV12-5; clone_size: many; cdr3_nt: TGTGCTAGTGATCCACAGGGCTGGAATACGCAGTATTTT; cdr3_aa: CASDPQGWNTQYF
d_call: -; j_call: TRBJ2-7; v_call: TRBV27; clone_size: -; cdr3_nt: TGTGCCAGCAGTAAGACTAGTGCGAGGGGCGAGCAGTACTTC; cdr3_aa: CASSKTSARGEQYF
d_call: -; j_call: TRBJ1-2; v_call: TRBV30; clone_size: -; cdr3_nt: TGTGCCTCCCCAATGAGGACAAACTATGGCTACACCTTC; cdr3_aa: CASPMRTNYGYTF
d_call: TRBD2; j_call: TRBJ2-3; v_call: TRBV10-3; clone_size: -; cdr3_nt: TGTGCCATCAGTCCAATCCACGCGGGAGGCCCTTTCCAGGTTGTAGATACGCAGTATTTT; cdr3_aa: CAISPIHAGGPFQVVDTQYF
d_call: TRBD1; j_call: TRBJ1-2; v_call: TRBV10-3; clone_size: many; cdr3_nt: TGTGCCATCAGTGAGATGGGACAGGGTGACTATGGCTACACCTTC; cdr3_aa: CAISEMGQGDYGYTF
d_call: -; j_call: TRBJ2-2; v_call: TRBV3-1; clone_size: many; cdr3_nt: TGTGCCAGCAGCCAAGATATCAGCAGTCGTTACACCGGGGAGCTGTTTTTT; cdr3_aa: CASSQDISSRYTGELFF
d_call: -; j_call: TRBJ2-3; v_call: TRBV28; clone_size: many; cdr3_nt: TGTGCCAGCAGTGGGTACCCTAGCACAGATACGCAGTATTTT; cdr3_aa: CASSGYPSTDTQYF
d_call: -; j_call: TRBJ2-1; v_call: TRBV20-1; clone_size: few; cdr3_nt: TGCAGTGCTAGCCGAGGGTTTTACAATGAGCAGTTCTTC; cdr3_aa: CSASRGFYNEQFF
d_call: TRBD1; j_call: TRBJ2-3; v_call: TRBV7-8; clone_size: few; cdr3_nt: TGTGCCAGCAGCACCTACAAACGGGGACAGACTAGCACAGATACGCAGTATTTT; cdr3_aa: CASSTYKRGQTSTDTQYF
d_call: TRBD1; j_call: TRBJ1-2; v_call: TRBV30; clone_size: many; cdr3_nt: TGTGCCTGGAGACGGGACAGGGGCGGCTACACCTTC; cdr3_aa: CAWRRDRGGYTF
d_call: TRBD2; j_call: TRBJ2-3; v_call: TRBV28; clone_size: many; cdr3_nt: TGTGCCAGCAGTTCATTAGCGGGATCGGAAGATACGCAGTATTTT; cdr3_aa: CASSSLAGSEDTQYF
d_call: -; j_call: TRBJ1-1; v_call: TRBV18; clone_size: -; cdr3_nt: TGTGCCAGCTCACCTGGGGGGCCGGGAACGAACACTGAAGCTTTCTTT; cdr3_aa: CASSPGGPGTNTEAFF
d_call: TRBD1; j_call: TRBJ1-1; v_call: TRBV6-1; clone_size: many; cdr3_nt: TGTGCCAGCAGTGATTGGCAGGGGGCTTGGGCTTTCTTT; cdr3_aa: CASSDWQGAWAFF
d_call: -; j_call: TRBJ2-2; v_call: TRBV19; clone_size: many; cdr3_nt: TGTGCCAGTAGTTTGGCCTCCAACACCGGGGAGCTGTTTTTT; cdr3_aa: CASSLASNTGELFF
d_call: -; j_call: TRBJ1-3; v_call: TRBV28; clone_size: -; cdr3_nt: TGTGCCAGCAGTTCCGAAGGGGCCTACTCTGGAAACACCATATATTTT; cdr3_aa: CASSSEGAYSGNTIYF
d_call: -; j_call: TRBJ2-2; v_call: TRBV6-1; clone_size: many; cdr3_nt: TGTGCCAGCGTATCGAACACCGGGGAGCTGTTTTTT; cdr3_aa: CASVSNTGELFF
d_call: -; j_call: TRBJ1-1; v_call: TRBV3-1; clone_size: -; cdr3_nt: TGTGCCAGCAGCCAAGATATTCAGGCAGGGAACACTGAAGCTTTCTTT; cdr3_aa: CASSQDIQAGNTEAFF
d_call: -; j_call: TRBJ2-5; v_call: TRBV29-1; clone_size: -; cdr3_nt: TGCAGCGTGTGGGCGACGGAACCCCAGGACCCTCAAGAGACCCAGTACTTC; cdr3_aa: CSVWATEPQDPQETQYF
d_call: -; j_call: TRBJ1-4; v_call: TRBV5-1; clone_size: few; cdr3_nt: TGCGCCAGCAGCATCCGGGCAACTAATGAAAAACTGTTTTTT; cdr3_aa: CASSIRATNEKLFF
d_call: -; j_call: TRBJ1-4; v_call: TRBV7-9; clone_size: -; cdr3_nt: TGTGCCAGCAGGTCAGAAGGGAAACTGTTTTTT; cdr3_aa: CASRSEGKLFF
d_call: -; j_call: TRBJ2-5; v_call: TRBV24-1; clone_size: -; cdr3_nt: TGTGCCACCAGTGAAAAAATGCAAGAGACCCAGTACTTC; cdr3_aa: CATSEKMQETQYF
d_call: TRBD1; j_call: TRBJ1-2; v_call: TRBV19; clone_size: -; cdr3_nt: TGTGCCAGCATGGGACAGGGAGTGGGCTACACCTTC; cdr3_aa: CASMGQGVGYTF
d_call: TRBD2; j_call: TRBJ2-7; v_call: TRBV10-3; clone_size: few; cdr3_nt: TGTGCCATCACAGCCAGGCGGGAGGCCGAAGAGCAGTACTTC; cdr3_aa: CAITARREAEEQYF
d_call: TRBD1; j_call: TRBJ1-1; v_call: TRBV10-1; clone_size: many; cdr3_nt: TGCGCCAGCAGTGAGTCACGGGACAGGGGGGTCAGCACTGAAGCTTTCTTT; cdr3_aa: CASSESRDRGVSTEAFF
d_call: TRBD2; j_call: TRBJ2-3; v_call: TRBV28; clone_size: few; cdr3_nt: TGTGCCAGCAGTTTAGAGCCGACCGGGACTAGCGGGAGGGCCTATTGGGATACGCAGTATTTT; cdr3_aa: CASSLEPTGTSGRAYWDTQYF
d_call: -; j_call: TRBJ1-6; v_call: TRBV28; clone_size: many; cdr3_nt: TGTGCCAGCAGTTCCGACCAGGGGATTTATTCACCCCTCCACTTT; cdr3_aa: CASSSDQGIYSPLHF
d_call: -; j_call: TRBJ1-1; v_call: TRBV4-1; clone_size: -; cdr3_nt: TGCGCCAGCAGCCAATCCTCTGGGGGCACTGAAGCTTTCTTT; cdr3_aa: CASSQSSGGTEAFF
d_call: TRBD2; j_call: TRBJ2-2; v_call: TRBV9; clone_size: many; cdr3_nt: TGTGCCAGCAGCGAAGGGTCAAGCGGGAGGGAGCTGTTTTTT; cdr3_aa: CASSEGSSGRELFF
d_call: TRBD2; j_call: TRBJ2-5; v_call: TRBV28; clone_size: many; cdr3_nt: TGTGCCAGCAGTCTCCATGGAGCGGGAGTACGCGAGACCCAGTACTTC; cdr3_aa: CASSLHGAGVRETQYF
d_call: -; j_call: TRBJ1-5; v_call: TRBV20-1; clone_size: -; cdr3_nt: TGCAGTGCAATCGCCGGGCATAGCAATCAGCCCCAGCATTTT; cdr3_aa: CSAIAGHSNQPQHF